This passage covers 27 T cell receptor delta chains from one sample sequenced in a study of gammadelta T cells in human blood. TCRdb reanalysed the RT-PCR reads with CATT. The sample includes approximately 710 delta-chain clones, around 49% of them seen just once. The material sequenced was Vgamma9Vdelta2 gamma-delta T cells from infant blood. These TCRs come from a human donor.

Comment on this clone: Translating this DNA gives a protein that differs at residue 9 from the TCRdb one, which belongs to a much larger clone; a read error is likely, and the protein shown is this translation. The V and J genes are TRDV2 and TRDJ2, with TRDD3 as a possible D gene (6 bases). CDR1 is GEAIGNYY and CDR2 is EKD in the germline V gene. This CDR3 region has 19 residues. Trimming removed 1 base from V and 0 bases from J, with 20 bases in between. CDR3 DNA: TGTGCCTGTGACACGATTCTGGGGAATAAGGAGGCTTTGACAGCACAACTCTTCTTT. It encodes CACDTILGNKEALTAQLFF.

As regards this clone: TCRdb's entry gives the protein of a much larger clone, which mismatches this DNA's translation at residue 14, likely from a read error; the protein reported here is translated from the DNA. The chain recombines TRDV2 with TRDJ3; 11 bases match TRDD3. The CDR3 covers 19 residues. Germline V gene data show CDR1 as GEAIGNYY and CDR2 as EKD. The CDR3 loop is CACDAMGDTSSWDPRQMFF. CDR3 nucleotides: TGTGCCTGTGACGCCATGGGGGATACGAGCTCCTGGGACCCCCGACAGATGTTTTTC.

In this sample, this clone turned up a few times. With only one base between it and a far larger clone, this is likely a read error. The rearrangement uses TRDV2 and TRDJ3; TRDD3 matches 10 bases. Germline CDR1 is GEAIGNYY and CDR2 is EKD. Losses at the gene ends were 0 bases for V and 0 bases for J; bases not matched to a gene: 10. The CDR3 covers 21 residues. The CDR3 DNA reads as TGTGCCTGTGACACCGTACTGGGGGATGCCCTCATCTCCTGGGACACCCGACAGATGTTTTTC. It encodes CACDTVLGDALISWDTRQMFF.

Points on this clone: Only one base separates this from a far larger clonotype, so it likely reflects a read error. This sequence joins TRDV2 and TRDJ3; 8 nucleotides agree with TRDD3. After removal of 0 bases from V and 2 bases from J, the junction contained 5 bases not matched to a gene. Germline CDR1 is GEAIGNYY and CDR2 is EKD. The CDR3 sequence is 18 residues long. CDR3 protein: CACDTVPGDTWDTRQMFF. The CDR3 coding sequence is TGTGCCTGTGACACCGTACCGGGGGATACCTGGGACACCCGACAGATGTTTTTC.

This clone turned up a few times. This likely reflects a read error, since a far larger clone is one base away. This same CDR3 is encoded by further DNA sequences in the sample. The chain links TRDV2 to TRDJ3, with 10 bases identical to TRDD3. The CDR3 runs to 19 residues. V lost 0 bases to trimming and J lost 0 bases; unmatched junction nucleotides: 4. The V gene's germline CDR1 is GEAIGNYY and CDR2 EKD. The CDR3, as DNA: TGTGCCTGTGACACCGCTGGGGGATATCCCTCCTGGGACACCCGACAGATGTTTTTC. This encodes CACDTAGGYPSWDTRQMFF.

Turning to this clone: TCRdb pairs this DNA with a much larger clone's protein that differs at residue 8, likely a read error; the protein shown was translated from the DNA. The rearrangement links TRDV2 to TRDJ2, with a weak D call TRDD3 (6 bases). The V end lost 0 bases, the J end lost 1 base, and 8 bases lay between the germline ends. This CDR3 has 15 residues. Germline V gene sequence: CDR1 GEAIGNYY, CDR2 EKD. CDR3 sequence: CACDTVGGLTAQLFF. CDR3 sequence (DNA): TGTGCCTGTGACACCGTGGGGGGTTTGACAGCACAACTCTTCTTT.

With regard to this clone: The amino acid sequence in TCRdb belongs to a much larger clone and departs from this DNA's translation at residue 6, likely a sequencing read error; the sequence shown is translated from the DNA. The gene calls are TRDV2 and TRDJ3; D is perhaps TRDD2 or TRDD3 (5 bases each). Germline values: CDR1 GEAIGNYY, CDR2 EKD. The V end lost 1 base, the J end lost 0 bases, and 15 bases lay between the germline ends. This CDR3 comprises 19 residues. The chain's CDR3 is CACDTTGGFRSWDTRQMFF. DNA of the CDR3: TGTGCCTGTGACACGACCGGGGGCTTCCGCTCCTGGGACACCCGACAGATGTTTTTC.

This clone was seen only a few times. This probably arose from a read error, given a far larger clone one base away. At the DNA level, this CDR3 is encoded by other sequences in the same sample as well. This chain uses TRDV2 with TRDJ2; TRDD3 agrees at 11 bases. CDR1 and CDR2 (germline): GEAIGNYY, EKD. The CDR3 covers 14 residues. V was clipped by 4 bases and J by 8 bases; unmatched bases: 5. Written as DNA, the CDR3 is TGTGCCTGTGATGCGTTGGGGGATACGGCACAACTCTTCTTT. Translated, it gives CACDALGDTAQLFF.

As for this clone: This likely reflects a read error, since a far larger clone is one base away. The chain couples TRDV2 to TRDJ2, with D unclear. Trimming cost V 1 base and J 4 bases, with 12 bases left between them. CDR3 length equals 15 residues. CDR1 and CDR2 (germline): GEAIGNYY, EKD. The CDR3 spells CACDTVGAWTAQLFF. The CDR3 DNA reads TGTGCCTGTGACACGGTAGGAGCTTGGACAGCACAACTCTTCTTT.

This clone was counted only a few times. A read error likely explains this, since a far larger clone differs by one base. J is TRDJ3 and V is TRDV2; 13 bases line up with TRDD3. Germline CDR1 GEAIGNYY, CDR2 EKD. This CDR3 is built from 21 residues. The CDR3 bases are TGTGCCGGTGACACCGTCTACTTACTGGGGGATACGGCCTGGGACACCCGACAGATGTTTTTC. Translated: CAGDTVYLLGDTAWDTRQMFF.

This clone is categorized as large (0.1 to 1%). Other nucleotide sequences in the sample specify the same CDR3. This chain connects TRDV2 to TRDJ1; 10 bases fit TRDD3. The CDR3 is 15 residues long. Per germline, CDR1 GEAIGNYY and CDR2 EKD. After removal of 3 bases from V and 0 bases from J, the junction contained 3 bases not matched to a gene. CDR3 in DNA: TGTGCCTGTGACGTACTGGGGGATCACACCGATAAACTCATCTTT. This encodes CACDVLGDHTDKLIF.

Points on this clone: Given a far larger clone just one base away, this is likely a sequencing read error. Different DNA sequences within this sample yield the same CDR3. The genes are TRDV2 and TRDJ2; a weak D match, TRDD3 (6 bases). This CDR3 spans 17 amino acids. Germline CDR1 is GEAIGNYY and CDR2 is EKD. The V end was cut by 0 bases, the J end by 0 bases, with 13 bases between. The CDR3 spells CACDTVGDAALTAQLFF. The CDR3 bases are TGTGCCTGTGACACCGTCGGGGATGCCGCTTTGACAGCACAACTCTTCTTT.

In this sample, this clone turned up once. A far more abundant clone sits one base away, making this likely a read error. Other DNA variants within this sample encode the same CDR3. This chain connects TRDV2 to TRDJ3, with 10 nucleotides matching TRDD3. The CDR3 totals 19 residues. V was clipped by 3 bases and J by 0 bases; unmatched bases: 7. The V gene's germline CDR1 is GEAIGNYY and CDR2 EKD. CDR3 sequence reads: CACDAMGDTSSWDTRQMFF. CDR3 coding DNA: TGTGCCTGTGACGCCATGGGGGATACAAGCTCCTGGGACACCCGACAGATGTTTTTC.

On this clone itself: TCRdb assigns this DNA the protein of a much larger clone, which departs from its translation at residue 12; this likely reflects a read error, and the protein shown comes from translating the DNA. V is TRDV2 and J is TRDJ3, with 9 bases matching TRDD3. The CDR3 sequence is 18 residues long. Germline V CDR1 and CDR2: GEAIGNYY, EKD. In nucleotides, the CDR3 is TGTGCCTGTGACACTGGGGGATATTTTTCCTGGAACACCCGACAGATGTTTTTC. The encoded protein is CACDTGGYFSWNTRQMFF.

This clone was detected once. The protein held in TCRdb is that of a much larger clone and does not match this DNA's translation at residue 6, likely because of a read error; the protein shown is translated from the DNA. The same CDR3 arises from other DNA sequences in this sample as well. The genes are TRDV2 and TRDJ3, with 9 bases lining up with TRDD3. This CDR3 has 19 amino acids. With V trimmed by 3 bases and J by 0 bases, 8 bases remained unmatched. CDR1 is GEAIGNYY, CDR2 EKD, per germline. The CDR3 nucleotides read TGTGCCTGTGACGCCATCGGGGATACGAGCTCCTGGGACACCCGACAGATGTTTTTC. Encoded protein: CACDAIGDTSSWDTRQMFF.

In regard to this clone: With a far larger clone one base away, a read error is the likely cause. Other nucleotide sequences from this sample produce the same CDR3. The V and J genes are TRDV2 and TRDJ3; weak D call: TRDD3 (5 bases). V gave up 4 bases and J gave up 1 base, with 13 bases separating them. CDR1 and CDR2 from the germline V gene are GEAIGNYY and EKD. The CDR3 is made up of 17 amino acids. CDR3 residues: CACDTTGASWDTRQMFF. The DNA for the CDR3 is TGTGCCTGTGATACCACTGGCGCTTCCTGGGACACCCGACAGATGTTTTTC.

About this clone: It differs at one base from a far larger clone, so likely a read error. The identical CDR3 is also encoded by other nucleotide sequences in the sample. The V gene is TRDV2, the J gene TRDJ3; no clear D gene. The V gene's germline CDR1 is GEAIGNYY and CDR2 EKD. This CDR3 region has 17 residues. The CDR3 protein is CACDKWEVSWDTRQMFF. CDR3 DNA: TGTGCCTGCGACAAATGGGAGGTCTCCTGGGACACCCGACAGATGTTTTTC.

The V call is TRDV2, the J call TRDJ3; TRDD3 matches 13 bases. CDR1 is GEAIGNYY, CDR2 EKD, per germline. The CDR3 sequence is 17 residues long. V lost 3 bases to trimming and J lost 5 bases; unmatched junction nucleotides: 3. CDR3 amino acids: CACDVLGDTRDTRQMFF. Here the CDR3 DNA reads TGTGCCTGTGACGTACTGGGGGATACGCGGGACACCCGACAGATGTTTTTC.

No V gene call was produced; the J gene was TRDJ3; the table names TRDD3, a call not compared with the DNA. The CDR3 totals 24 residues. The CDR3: CSGINAEYMGTVIMCSWDTRQMFF. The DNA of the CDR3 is TGCAGTGGTATCAACGCAGAGTACATGGGGACTGTCATAATGTGCTCCTGGGACACCCGACAGATGTTTTTC.

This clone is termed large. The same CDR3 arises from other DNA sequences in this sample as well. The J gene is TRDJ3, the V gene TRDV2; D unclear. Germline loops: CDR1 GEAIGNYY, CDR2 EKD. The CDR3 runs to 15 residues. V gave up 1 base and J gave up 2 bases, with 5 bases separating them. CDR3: CACDTAPWDTRQMFF. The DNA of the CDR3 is TGTGCCTGTGACACTGCACCCTGGGACACCCGACAGATGTTTTTC.

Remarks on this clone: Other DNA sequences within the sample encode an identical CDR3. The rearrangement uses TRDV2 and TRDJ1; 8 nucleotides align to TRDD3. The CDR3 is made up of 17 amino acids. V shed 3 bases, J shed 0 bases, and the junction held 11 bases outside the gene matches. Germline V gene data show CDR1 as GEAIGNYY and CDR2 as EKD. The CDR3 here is CACDPVGLLGDTDKLIF. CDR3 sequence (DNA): TGTGCCTGTGACCCCGTGGGGTTACTGGGGGACACCGATAAACTCATCTTT.

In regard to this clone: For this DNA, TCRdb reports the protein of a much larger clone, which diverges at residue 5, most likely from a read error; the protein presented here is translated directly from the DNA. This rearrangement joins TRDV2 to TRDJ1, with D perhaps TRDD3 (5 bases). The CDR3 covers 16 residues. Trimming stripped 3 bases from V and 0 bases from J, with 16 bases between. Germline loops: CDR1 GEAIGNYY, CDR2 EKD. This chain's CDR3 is CACDAAGDTYTDKLIF. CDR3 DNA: TGTGCCTGTGACGCCGCAGGGGACACTTACACCGATAAACTCATCTTT.

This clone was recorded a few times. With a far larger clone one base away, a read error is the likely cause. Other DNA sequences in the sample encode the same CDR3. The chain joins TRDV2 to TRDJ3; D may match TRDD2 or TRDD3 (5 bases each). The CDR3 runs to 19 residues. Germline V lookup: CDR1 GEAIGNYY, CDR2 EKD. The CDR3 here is CACDTPGGFRSWDTRQMFF. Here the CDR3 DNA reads TGTGCCTGTGACACGCCCGGGGGCTTCCGCTCCTGGGACACCCGACAAATGTTTTTC.

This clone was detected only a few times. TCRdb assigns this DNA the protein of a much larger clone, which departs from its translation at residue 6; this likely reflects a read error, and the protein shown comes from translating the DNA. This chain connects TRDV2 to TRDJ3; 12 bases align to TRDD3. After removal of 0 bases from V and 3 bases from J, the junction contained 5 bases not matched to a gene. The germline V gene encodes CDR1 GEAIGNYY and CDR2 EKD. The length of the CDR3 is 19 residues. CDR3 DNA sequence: TGTGCCTGTGACACCGCACTGGGGGATACAAACTGGGACACCCGACAGATGTTTTTC. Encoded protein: CACDTALGDTNWDTRQMFF.

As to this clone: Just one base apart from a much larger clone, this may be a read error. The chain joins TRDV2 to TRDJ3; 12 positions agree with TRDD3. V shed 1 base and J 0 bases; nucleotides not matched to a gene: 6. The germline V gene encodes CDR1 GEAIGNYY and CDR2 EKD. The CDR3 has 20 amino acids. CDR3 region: CACDTVLGDTPSWDTRQMFF. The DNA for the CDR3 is TGTGCCTGTGACACTGTACTGGGGGATACCCCCTCCTGGGACACCCGACAGATGTTTTTC.

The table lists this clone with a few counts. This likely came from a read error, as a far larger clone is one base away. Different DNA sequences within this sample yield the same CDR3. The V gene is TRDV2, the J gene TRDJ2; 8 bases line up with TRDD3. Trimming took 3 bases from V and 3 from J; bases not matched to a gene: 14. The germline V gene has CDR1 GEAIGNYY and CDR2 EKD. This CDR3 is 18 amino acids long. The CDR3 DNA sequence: TGTGCCTGTGACCCCGTACTGGGGGCCATCCCTCTGACAGCACAACTCTTCTTT. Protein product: CACDPVLGAIPLTAQLFF.

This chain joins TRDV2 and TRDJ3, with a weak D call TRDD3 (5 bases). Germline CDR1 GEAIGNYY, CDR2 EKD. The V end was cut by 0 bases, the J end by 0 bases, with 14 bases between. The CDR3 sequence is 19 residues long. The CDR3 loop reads CACDTVGVGSSWDTRQMFF. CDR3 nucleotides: TGTGCCTGTGACACCGTTGGGGTTGGAAGCTCCTGGGACACCCGACAGATGTTTTTC.